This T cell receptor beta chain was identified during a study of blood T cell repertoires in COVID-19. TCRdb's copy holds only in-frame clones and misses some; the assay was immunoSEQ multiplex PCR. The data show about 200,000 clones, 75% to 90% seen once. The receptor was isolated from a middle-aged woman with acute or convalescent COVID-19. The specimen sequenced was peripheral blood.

CDR3 loop: CASSQGDRVPLMNTEAFF. The DNA of the CDR3 is TGTGCCAGCAGCCAAGGGGACAGGGTTCCCCTGATGAACACTGAAGCTTTCTTT. V and J are TRBV3-1 (or the pseudogene TRBV3-2) and TRBJ1-1; 9 nucleotides align to TRBD1. The length of the CDR3 is 18 residues. Germline CDR1 reads LGHDT; CDR2 reads YNNKEL (reference sequence). With 1 base clipped from V and 0 bases from J, the junction kept 9 bases outside the gene matches.